This T cell receptor beta chain was captured by sequencing in a study of T cells in Graves' hyperthyroidism and ophthalmopathy. Overall study findings and caveats: The model forecast ophthalmopathy, anticipating it by a median about 6.5 months before onset.

This clonotype was seen many times. As yet, its antigen is unknown. The CDR3 is made up of 16 amino acids. V lost 6 bases to trimming and J lost 4 bases, with 19 bases between them. Researchers took RNA transcripts and amplified the TCR beta CDR3 regions from them. RT-PCR in the first round (using the HTBI primer set) targeted the TCR CDR3. TCRdb itself ran the multiplex PCR reads through MiXCR, one entry per CDR3 protein. The sample holds roughly 600,000 distinct CDR3 sequences, about 14% seen once. V usage is TRBV12-3 or TRBV12-4 and J usage is TRBJ2-1; a weak D match, TRBD1 (6 bases). Sequenced: blood. The source is a woman between 45 and 65 years old with Graves' ophthalmopathy. The CDR3 loop is CASRKLPRDIYNEQFF. The CDR3 nucleotides read TGTGCCAGCAGGAAACTCCCAAGGGACATTTACAATGAGCAGTTCTTC.